The 32 T cell receptor beta chains reported below all come from one sample, sequenced in a study of blood T cell repertoires in COVID-19. Assay: immunoSEQ multiplex PCR; the TCRdb copy retains only in-frame clones and omits some. In the table there are about 260,000 clones, 80% to 85% of which are singletons. What was sequenced was peripheral blood. Receptor source: a man aged 55 to 70 with acute or convalescent COVID-19.

The rearrangement joins TRBV18 to TRBJ1-1; 7 bases match TRBD1. The CDR3 totals 15 residues. V was clipped by 5 bases and J by 11 bases; unmatched bases: 17. Germline values: CDR1 KGHSH, CDR2 LQKENI. In nucleotides, the CDR3 is TGTGCCAGCTCAGACACAGGGGAAAGGGCGGCTAGGGCTTTCTTT. Its protein product is CASSDTGERAARAFF.

The table lists this clone with a count of one. The rearrangement uses TRBV6-6 and TRBJ1-3, with a weak D call TRBD1 (6 bases). The CDR3 contains 21 residues. Per the germline V gene, CDR1 is MNHNY and CDR2 is SVGAGI (reference sequence). V lost 5 bases and J 0 bases, leaving 29 bases between the germline ends. CDR3 nucleotide sequence: TGTGCCAGCAGTCCACTCCATACAGGGATAACATATACTAGCTCTGGAAACACCATATATTTT. Protein sequence: CASSPLHTGITYTSSGNTIYF.

V gene TRBV19 combines with J gene TRBJ2-7; 11 positions agree with TRBD1. The CDR3 loop spans 16 amino acids. Unmatched junction bases numbered 14, after V lost 7 bases and J lost 6 bases. Per the germline V gene, CDR1 is LNHDA and CDR2 is SQIVND (reference sequence). CDR3: CASTPGTGGTLSEQYF. CDR3 in DNA: TGTGCCAGTACCCCGGGGACAGGGGGGACTCTAAGCGAGCAGTACTTC.

The chain combines TRBV11-2 with TRBJ1-2; D may be TRBD1 (6 bases). Germline CDR1 SGHAT, CDR2 FQNNGV. The CDR3 runs 18 residues. Trimming left V 3 bases short and J 4 bases short, with 24 bases between. In DNA form, the CDR3 reads TGTGCCAGCAGCTTCTTTTATCCGCAGGGGCGCCCCCTCTATGGCTACACCTTC. It is translated as CASSFFYPQGRPLYGYTF.

The chain combines TRBV4-3 with TRBJ2-1; 7 bases are shared with TRBD2. This CDR3 has 17 amino acids. The germline V gene has CDR1 LGHNA and CDR2 YSLEER. J was trimmed by 5 bases and V by 1 base; bases with no gene match: 11. CDR3 amino acids: CASSQALGASGHNEQFF. The CDR3 nucleotides are TGCGCCAGCAGCCAAGCCTTGGGCGCTAGCGGACACAATGAGCAGTTCTTC.

This sequence joins TRBV19 and TRBJ2-1, with D perhaps TRBD1 (5 bases). This CDR3 region has 11 residues. Germline V gene sequence: CDR1 LNHDA, CDR2 SQIVND (reference sequence). Between the trimmed V and J ends, which lost 5 bases and 15 bases, there was a span of 14 bases. The CDR3, as DNA: TGTGCCAGTAGTGGATACATAGGGGCGTTCTTC. This codes for CASSGYIGAFF.

The V gene is TRBV15, the J gene TRBJ1-1; D uncertain. There are 16 residues in the CDR3. The germline V and J ends were trimmed by 0 bases and 0 bases, with 11 bases remaining between them. The V gene's germline CDR1 is LNHNV and CDR2 YYDKDF (reference sequence). In DNA, the CDR3 is TGTGCCACCAGCAGAGATCCGTGGCAGTTGAACACTGAAGCTTTCTTT. Translated, it gives CATSRDPWQLNTEAFF.

This chain links TRBV18 with TRBJ2-6; 7 nucleotides line up with TRBD1. The CDR3 is made up of 17 amino acids. Germline trimming cut 2 bases from V and 3 bases from J; bases unmatched to any gene: 7. CDR1 is KGHSH and CDR2 is LQKENI in the germline V gene. CDR3 protein: CASSPATGSYGANVLTF. In DNA form, the CDR3 reads TGTGCCAGCTCACCAGCGACAGGGTCGTATGGGGCCAACGTCCTGACTTTC.

This chain links TRBV25-1 with TRBJ1-1; a possible D gene is TRBD1 (6 bases). Trimming cost V 4 bases and J 7 bases, with 10 bases left between them. The CDR3 covers 12 residues. The germline V gene encodes CDR1 MGHDK and CDR2 SYGVNS. CDR3 DNA sequence: TGTGCCAGCAGTGGTACAGGGCATGAAGCTTTCTTT. This gives the protein CASSGTGHEAFF.

With respect to this clone: Other DNA sequences in this specimen translate into the identical CDR3. This chain uses TRBV7-9 with TRBJ1-1; D may be TRBD1 (5 bases). This CDR3 spans 14 amino acids. The germline V and J ends were trimmed by 6 bases and 2 bases, with 13 bases remaining between them. Germline CDR1 SEHNR, CDR2 FQNEAQ (reference sequence). The CDR3 DNA reads as TGTGCCAGCAGTCTTACAGGAAGAAACACTGAAGCTTTCTTT. Protein product: CASSLTGRNTEAFF.

The chain uses TRBV29-1 and TRBJ2-1; the match to TRBD1 covers 8 bases. V was clipped by 6 bases and J by 0 bases; unmatched bases: 10. The germline V gene encodes CDR1 SQVTM and CDR2 ANQGSEA. CDR3 size: 16 residues. CDR3 loop: CSVGGGTGPSYNEQFF. CDR3 coding DNA: TGCAGCGTGGGGGGTGGGACAGGTCCCTCCTACAATGAGCAGTTCTTC.

The chain uses TRBV4-2 and TRBJ1-2; tentative D call: TRBD1 (6 bases). The CDR3 spans 16 residues. The V end lost 1 base, the J end lost 4 bases, and 16 bases lay between the germline ends. The germline gives CDR1 LGHNA, CDR2 YNFKEQ. As DNA, the CDR3 is TGTGCCAGCAGCCAAGGTATGTCGACAGGTGGCTATGGCTACACCTTC. Protein product: CASSQGMSTGGYGYTF.

J is TRBJ2-7 and V is TRBV7-6, with D perhaps matching TRBD2 (6 bases). In germline, CDR1 is SGHVS, CDR2 FNYEAQ. This CDR3 spans 16 amino acids. The germline V and J ends were trimmed by 4 bases and 3 bases, with 19 bases remaining between them. CDR3 nucleotides: TGTGCCAGCAGCTCCGGGGGTCCCGAGGGCTACTACGAGCAGTACTTC. Translated, it gives CASSSGGPEGYYEQYF. Using reference TRBV7-6 and TRBJ2-7 for the parts outside the CDR3, the full variable domain is GAGVSQSPRYKVTKRGQDVALRCDPISGHVSLYWYRQALGQGPEFLTYFNYEAQQDKSGLPNDRFSAERPEGSISTLTIQRTEQRDSAMYRCASSSGGPEGYYEQYFGPGTRLTVT.

This rearrangement joins TRBV19 to TRBJ2-1; 8 bases align to TRBD1. CDR1 is LNHDA, CDR2 SQIVND, per germline (reference sequence). The V gene end was trimmed by 8 bases and the J gene end by 5 bases; junction bases not matched to a gene: 5. This CDR3 comprises 13 residues. CDR3 in DNA: TGTGCCAGTCGGACAGGGAATAACAATGAGCAGTTCTTC. Its translation: CASRTGNNNEQFF.

The V call is TRBV29-1, the J call TRBJ1-5, with 10 bases matching TRBD1. Germline CDR1 SQVTM, CDR2 ANQGSEA. The CDR3 extends over 15 amino acids. Losses at the gene ends were 4 bases for V and 4 bases for J; bases not matched to a gene: 7. The CDR3 protein is CSVGVGTGVNQPQHF. The CDR3, as DNA: TGCAGCGTTGGTGTTGGGACAGGGGTGAATCAGCCCCAGCATTTT.

The V and J genes are TRBV6-7 and TRBJ2-5; 7 bases agree with TRBD2. TRBV6-7 is assigned to the ORF class and has an uncertain function. CDR3 length: 14 amino acids. With 4 bases clipped from V and 1 base from J, the junction kept 3 bases outside the gene matches. The CDR3 region is CASSWASGQETQYF. The CDR3 DNA sequence: TGTGCCAGCAGTTGGGCTAGCGGCCAAGAGACCCAGTACTTC.

The V and J genes are TRBV19 and TRBJ1-3; 10 nucleotides line up with TRBD1. The germline V gene has CDR1 LNHDA and CDR2 SQIVND (reference sequence). V lost 4 bases to trimming and J lost 0 bases; unmatched junction nucleotides: 3. This CDR3 region has 16 residues. CDR3 loop: CASSTRDRGSGNTIYF. The DNA of the CDR3 is TGTGCCAGTAGTACTCGGGACAGGGGCTCTGGAAACACCATATATTTT.

The V and J genes are TRBV18 and TRBJ2-3, with D maybe TRBD1 (5 bases). The CDR3 length is 15 residues. CDR1 is KGHSH, CDR2 LQKENI, per germline. Trimming cost V 4 bases and J 2 bases, with 13 bases left between them. CDR3 protein: CASSLQLGLTDTQYF. Here the CDR3 DNA reads TGTGCCAGCTCACTTCAGTTGGGGCTCACAGATACGCAGTATTTT.

CDR3: CASSPPRGPYSGNTIYF. DNA of the CDR3: TGTGCCAGCAGCCCGCCAAGGGGGCCGTACTCTGGAAACACCATATATTTT. The chain combines TRBV7-2 with TRBJ1-3, with TRBD1 matching 7 bases. Germline CDR1 SGHTA, CDR2 FQGNSA. The CDR3 length is 17 residues. V was pared by 5 bases and J by 0 bases, with 10 bases of the junction left unmatched.

V gene TRBV5-1 combines with J gene TRBJ1-2; weak D call: TRBD1 (5 bases). The CDR3 sequence is 16 residues long. The germline V gene encodes CDR1 SGHRS and CDR2 YFSETQ. V was trimmed by 4 bases and J by 0 bases, leaving 16 bases between them. CDR3 protein: CASSPQVPTANYGYTF. Here the CDR3 DNA reads TGCGCCAGCAGCCCGCAAGTACCGACAGCTAACTATGGCTACACCTTC.

This chain joins TRBV2 and TRBJ2-4; TRBD2 is a possible D gene (6 bases). V dropped 6 bases and J dropped 0 bases, with 9 bases sitting between them. This CDR3 comprises 14 residues. Germline V gives CDR1 SNHLY, CDR2 FYNNEI. The CDR3, as DNA: TGTGCCAGCAGGGGGGACTCAGCCAAAAACATTCAGTACTTC. This codes for CASRGDSAKNIQYF.

The rearrangement uses TRBV5-1 and TRBJ2-3, with D unclear. The CDR3 has 15 residues. CDR1 SGHRS and CDR2 YFSETQ come from the germline V gene. Trimming pared 0 bases from V and 0 bases from J, leaving 8 bases between. CDR3 sequence: CASSLGPTSTDTQYF. The CDR3 DNA is TGCGCCAGCAGCTTGGGGCCAACCAGCACAGATACGCAGTATTTT.

The V call is TRBV7-2, the J call TRBJ1-4; D remains unclear. The length of the CDR3 is 15 residues. Per germline, CDR1 SGHTA and CDR2 FQGNSA. The germline V and J ends were trimmed by 1 base and 5 bases, with 11 bases remaining between them. CDR3 bases: TGTGCCAGCAGCTTAGGAGGGCTTGGGAATGAAAAACTGTTTTTT. As protein: CASSLGGLGNEKLFF.

The J gene is TRBJ1-5, the V gene TRBV27; tentative D call: TRBD1 (6 bases). This CDR3 comprises 16 residues. Per the germline V gene, CDR1 is MNHEY and CDR2 is SMNVEV (reference sequence). The V gene lost 11 bases and the J gene lost 2 bases, with 22 bases spanning the gap. The CDR3 region has the DNA TGTGCCTGTTCTCCAAGGGGGGGCGGTGGCAATCAGCCCCAGCATTTT. Translation gives CACSPRGGGGNQPQHF.

The chain combines TRBV30 with TRBJ1-2, with D unresolved. Germline CDR1 and CDR2: GTSNPN and SVGIG (reference sequence). CDR3 length: 11 residues. V was clipped by 4 bases and J by 7 bases, with 10 bases between them. In DNA, the CDR3 is TGTGCCTGGATGGAAGGAGGTGGCTACACCTTC. Amino acids: CAWMEGGGYTF.

This clone was observed a handful of times. The chain links TRBV9 to TRBJ2-5, with TRBD2 matching over 7 bases. This CDR3 comprises 15 residues. Germline CDR1 and CDR2: SGDLS and YYNGEE. With V trimmed by 4 bases and J by 4 bases, 10 bases remained unmatched. This chain's CDR3 is CASSRREGVGETQYF. CDR3 DNA: TGTGCCAGCAGCCGGAGGGAGGGAGTGGGAGAGACCCAGTACTTC.

CDR3 loop: CASSYSGQWTPGNTIYF. DNA for the CDR3: TGTGCCAGCAGTTACTCGGGACAGTGGACCCCTGGAAACACCATATATTTT. The chain joins TRBV6-2 or TRBV6-3 to TRBJ1-3; 7 nucleotides match TRBD1. Losses at the gene ends were 0 bases for V and 2 bases for J; bases not matched to a gene: 7. Germline values: CDR1 MNHEY, CDR2 SVGEGT. This CDR3 has 17 residues.

As for this clone: Other DNA sequences within the sample encode an identical CDR3. The chain has TRBV18 and TRBJ1-5; D gene ambiguous. The germline V gene encodes CDR1 KGHSH and CDR2 LQKENI. Trimming removed 1 base at V and 0 bases at J, with 4 bases between. This CDR3 region has 14 residues. The CDR3 nucleotides read TGTGCCAGCTCACCACGGAGTAGCAATCAGCCCCAGCATTTT. This gives the protein CASSPRSSNQPQHF.

This clone was observed a handful of times. The genes are TRBV6-2 or TRBV6-3 and TRBJ2-7; 7 bases match TRBD1. The V gene's germline CDR1 is MNHEY and CDR2 SVGEGT. V was clipped by 6 bases and J by 0 bases; unmatched bases: 11. The CDR3 sequence is 16 residues long. The CDR3 is CASSLARGFTSYEQYF. DNA for the CDR3: TGTGCCAGCAGCCTAGCCAGGGGGTTTACCTCCTACGAGCAGTACTTC.

V and J are TRBV7-2 and TRBJ2-1, with 11 bases fitting TRBD2. CDR1 and CDR2 from the germline V gene are SGHTA and FQGNSA. CDR3 length equals 16 residues. V dropped 5 bases and J dropped 2; count of bases not matched to a gene: 5. The CDR3, as DNA: TGTGCCAGCAGCCGGGGACTAGCGGTAACCTACAATGAGCAGTTCTTC. It codes for CASSRGLAVTYNEQFF.

The V call is TRBV21-1, the J call TRBJ1-4. TRBV21-1 is noted as a pseudogene. CDR3 length: 18 amino acids. For the CDR3, the DNA is TGTGCCAGCAGCACCGGGACTTTAGGGCCACAGGCTAATGAAAAACTGTTTTTT. Its translation: CASSTGTLGPQANEKLFF.

In this sample, this clone turned up once. In DNA, the CDR3 is TGTGCCAGCAGTACCCACCGGGGTAGCGGGAGGGTCGGAGCGAACACCGGGGAGCTGTTTTTT. It translates to CASSTHRGSGRVGANTGELFF. The chain uses TRBV28 and TRBJ2-2; 11 nucleotides agree with TRBD2. This CDR3 region has 21 residues. The ends lost 5 bases at V and 0 bases at J; junction bases unmatched: 17. Germline lookup yields CDR1 MDHEN and CDR2 SYDVKM.